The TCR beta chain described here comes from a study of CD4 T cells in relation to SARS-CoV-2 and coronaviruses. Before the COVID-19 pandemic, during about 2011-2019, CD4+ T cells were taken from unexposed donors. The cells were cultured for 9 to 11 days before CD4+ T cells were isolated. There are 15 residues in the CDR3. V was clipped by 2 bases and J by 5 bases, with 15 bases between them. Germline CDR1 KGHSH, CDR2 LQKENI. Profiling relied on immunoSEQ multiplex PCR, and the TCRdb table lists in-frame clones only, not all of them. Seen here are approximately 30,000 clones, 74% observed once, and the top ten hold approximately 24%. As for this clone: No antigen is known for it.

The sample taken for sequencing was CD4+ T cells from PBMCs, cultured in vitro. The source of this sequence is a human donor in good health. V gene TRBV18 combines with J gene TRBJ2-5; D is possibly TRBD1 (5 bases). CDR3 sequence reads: CASSPDSESWETQYF. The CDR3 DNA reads TGTGCCAGCTCACCAGACAGCGAGAGTTGGGAGACCCAGTACTTC.